This is a list of T cell receptor beta chains from one sample in a study of blood T cells in healthy people across ages. TCRdb reanalysed the 5' RACE reads using MiXCR and keeps one entry per CDR3 protein. The table shows about 650,000 distinct CDR3 sequences, with approximately 30% occurring only once. The sample taken for sequencing was blood. Receptors were obtained from an elderly woman in good health. CDR3s include the opening cysteine and the closing phenylalanine or tryptophan. The D gene is left open where the match is weak. The size entry is marked missing in some rows and otherwise reads once, few, many or a size class.

cdr3_nt cdr3_aa d_call j_call clone_size v_call
TGCAGTGCTAGAGCGACTAGCGGGGGGGTCCCCCCCCACAATGAGCAGTTCTTC CSARATSGGVPPHNEQFF TRBD2 TRBJ2-1 many TRBV20-1
TGTGCCAGCAGTTTAATGGGGTTTGGGGACAACGTCCTGACTTTC CASSLMGFGDNVLTF - TRBJ2-6 once TRBV27
TGTGCCAGCAGCCCAGGGATCTCCTACAATGAGCAGTTCTTC CASSPGISYNEQFF - TRBJ2-1 many TRBV12-3/TRBV12-4
TGTGCCAGCAGCTCTTGGCGGACCGGGGAGCTGTTTTTT CASSSWRTGELFF - TRBJ2-2 - TRBV7-2
TGTGCCACCAGCAGAAATAGCAATCAGCCCCAGCATTTT CATSRNSNQPQHF - TRBJ1-5 - TRBV15
TGTGCCAGCAGTGACCTCAGGGACGCAGACGAGCAGTACTTC CASSDLRDADEQYF - TRBJ2-7 - TRBV6-2/TRBV6-3
TGTGCCAGCAGCTTCCTGGGTTCACCCCTCCACTTT CASSFLGSPLHF - TRBJ1-6 many TRBV5-6
TGTGCCAGCAAATCCAGGGGTAATGAGCAGTTCTTC CASKSRGNEQFF - TRBJ2-1 - TRBV11-3
TGCGCCAGCAGCCGCTCTTCTAGCGGGGGCCTAAAAAGGAATGAGCAGTTCTTC CASSRSSSGGLKRNEQFF TRBD2 TRBJ2-1 many TRBV4-3
TGTGCCAGCAGCCCCAATGGCCGGGTCGTAGGCACTGAAGCTTTCTTT CASSPNGRVVGTEAFF - TRBJ1-1 - TRBV7-3
TGTGCCAGCAGAAACAGTGGCAATCAGCCCCAGCATTTT CASRNSGNQPQHF - TRBJ1-5 many TRBV12-3/TRBV12-4
TGCAGTGCTAGGACAGCGACAGCTTACAATGAGCAGTTCTTC CSARTATAYNEQFF - TRBJ2-1 many TRBV20-1
TGCAGTGCCTATTTAGCCAAAAACATTCAGTACTTC CSAYLAKNIQYF - TRBJ2-4 - TRBV20-1
TGTGCCAGCTCACCGGGACTAGCGGGCCTTAAGTACTTC CASSPGLAGLKYF TRBD2 TRBJ2-5 - TRBV18
TGTGCCAGCACCGGGACAGGGTTCTACGAGCAGTACTTC CASTGTGFYEQYF TRBD1 TRBJ2-7 many TRBV6-5
TGTGCCAGCAGCTTCGGGGCCCATGGCTACACCTTC CASSFGAHGYTF - TRBJ1-2 few TRBV11-2
TGTGCCACCAGTGATTTGGCACAGGGCATAGGAGAGACCCAGTACTTC CATSDLAQGIGETQYF - TRBJ2-5 many TRBV24-1
TGCAGTGCTAGGAGCGGGAGGGCCGAGGAAAACATTCAGTACTTC CSARSGRAEENIQYF TRBD2 TRBJ2-4 - TRBV20-1
TGTGCCAGCAGACCCGGGCAGGGTTCCTACAATGAGCAGTTCTTC CASRPGQGSYNEQFF - TRBJ2-1 - TRBV7-9
TGTGCTAGCAGTCAGTCGGGAAACACCATATATTTT CASSQSGNTIYF - TRBJ1-3 few TRBV7-2
TGCAGTGCTAGCCCCGGGCGGGAGCAGTTCTTC CSASPGREQFF - TRBJ2-1 - TRBV20-1
TGCGCCAGCAGCCCGGGACGGCCGCCTGGGGCCAACGTCCTGACTTTC CASSPGRPPGANVLTF - TRBJ2-6 many TRBV5-1
TGCAGTGCTAGCGGGGGCACAATCGGCACAGATACGCAGTATTTT CSASGGTIGTDTQYF - TRBJ2-3 many TRBV20-1
TGTGCCTGGGGAGGGGGCAACACCTACGAGCAGTACTTC CAWGGGNTYEQYF - TRBJ2-7 - TRBV30
TGTGCCAGCAGCCTCGAGAGGGGACAGCGGGAAGCTTTCTTT CASSLERGQREAFF TRBD1 TRBJ1-1 few TRBV7-3
TGTGCCAGCAGCTTATTCGCGACAGGGGAACGGACTGAAGCTTTCTTT CASSLFATGERTEAFF TRBD1 TRBJ1-1 few TRBV7-2
TGTGCCAGCGGCCCCGAGGGGACCGGGACAGGAAATCAGCCCCAGCATTTT CASGPEGTGTGNQPQHF TRBD1 TRBJ1-5 - TRBV7-9
TGTGCCAGCAGGGAAGGGGACAGGGGAAATGAAAAACTGTTTTTT CASREGDRGNEKLFF TRBD1 TRBJ1-4 many TRBV28
TGTGCCAGCAGCCTAGCGGGGGGGCCCTACAATGAGCGGTTCTTC CASSLAGGPYNERFF TRBD2 TRBJ2-1 - TRBV7-2
TGTGCCACCAGTGATTACAAACGGACAGAGGCAGCTTTCTTT CATSDYKRTEAAFF - TRBJ1-1 - TRBV24-1
TGTGCCAGCAGTCAGGGACAGGCATATCCCTATGGCTACACCTTC CASSQGQAYPYGYTF TRBD1 TRBJ1-2 many TRBV27
TGCAGTCTAGGGGACTTGACAGGGAACACTGAAGCTTTCTTT CSLGDLTGNTEAFF - TRBJ1-1 - TRBV20-1